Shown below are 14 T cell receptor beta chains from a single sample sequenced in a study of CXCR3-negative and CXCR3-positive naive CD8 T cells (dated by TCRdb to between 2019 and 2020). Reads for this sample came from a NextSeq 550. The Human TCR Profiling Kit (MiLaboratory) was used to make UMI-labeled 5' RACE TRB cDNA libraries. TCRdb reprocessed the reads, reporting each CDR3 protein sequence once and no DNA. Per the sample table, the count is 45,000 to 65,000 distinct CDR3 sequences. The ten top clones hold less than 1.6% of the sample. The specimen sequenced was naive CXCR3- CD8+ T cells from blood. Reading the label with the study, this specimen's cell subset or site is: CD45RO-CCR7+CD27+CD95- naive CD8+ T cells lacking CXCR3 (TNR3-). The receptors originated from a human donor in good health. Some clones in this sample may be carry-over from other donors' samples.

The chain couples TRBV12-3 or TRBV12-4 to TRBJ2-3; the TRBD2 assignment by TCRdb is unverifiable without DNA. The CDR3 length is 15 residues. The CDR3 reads CASSLVGGGADTQYF.

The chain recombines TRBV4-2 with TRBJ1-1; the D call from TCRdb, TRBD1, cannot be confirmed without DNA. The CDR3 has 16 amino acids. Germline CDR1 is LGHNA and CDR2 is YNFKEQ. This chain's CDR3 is CASSPPGQVLNTEAFF.

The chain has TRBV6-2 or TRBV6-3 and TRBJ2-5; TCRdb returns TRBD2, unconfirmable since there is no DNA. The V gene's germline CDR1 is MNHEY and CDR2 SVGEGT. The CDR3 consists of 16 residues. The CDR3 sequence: CASNSGNGGIQETQYF.

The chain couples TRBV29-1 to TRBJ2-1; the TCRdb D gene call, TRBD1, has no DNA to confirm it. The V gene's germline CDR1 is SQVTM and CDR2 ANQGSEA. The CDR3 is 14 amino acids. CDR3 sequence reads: CSVEAGTTYNEQFF.

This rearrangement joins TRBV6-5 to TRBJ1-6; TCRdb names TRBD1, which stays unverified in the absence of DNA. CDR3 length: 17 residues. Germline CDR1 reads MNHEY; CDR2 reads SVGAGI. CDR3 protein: CASSQDTMSSYNSPLHF.

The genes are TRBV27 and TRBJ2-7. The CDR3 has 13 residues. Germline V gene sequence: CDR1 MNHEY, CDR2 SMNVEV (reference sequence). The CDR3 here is CASSLGPPYEQYF.

This chain's CDR3 is CASSVSETYEQYF. This sequence joins TRBV28 and TRBJ2-7. The V gene's germline CDR1 is MDHEN and CDR2 SYDVKM. The CDR3 extends over 13 amino acids.

The CDR3 spells CASRLLGGEAYEQYF. The chain carries TRBV2 and TRBJ2-7; absent DNA, TCRdb's TRBD1 call cannot be checked. This CDR3 region has 15 residues. Per germline, CDR1 SNHLY and CDR2 FYNNEI.

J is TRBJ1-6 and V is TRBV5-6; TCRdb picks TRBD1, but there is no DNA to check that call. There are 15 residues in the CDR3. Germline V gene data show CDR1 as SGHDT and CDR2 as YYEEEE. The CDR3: CASSSLITGNSPLHF.

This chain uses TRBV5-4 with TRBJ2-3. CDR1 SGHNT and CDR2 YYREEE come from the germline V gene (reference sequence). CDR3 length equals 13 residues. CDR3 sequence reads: CASSLGATDTQYF.

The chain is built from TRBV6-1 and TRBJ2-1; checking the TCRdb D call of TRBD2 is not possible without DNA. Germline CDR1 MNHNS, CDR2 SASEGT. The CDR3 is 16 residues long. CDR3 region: CASRETSGVNYNEQFF.

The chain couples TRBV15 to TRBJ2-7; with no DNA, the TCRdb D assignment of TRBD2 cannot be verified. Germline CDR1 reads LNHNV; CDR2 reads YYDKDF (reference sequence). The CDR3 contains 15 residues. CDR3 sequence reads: CATSRSPGGSYEQYF.

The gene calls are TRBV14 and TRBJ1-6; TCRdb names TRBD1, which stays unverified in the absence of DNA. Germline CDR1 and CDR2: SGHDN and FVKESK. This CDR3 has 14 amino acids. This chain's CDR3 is CASSQGVMNSPLHF.

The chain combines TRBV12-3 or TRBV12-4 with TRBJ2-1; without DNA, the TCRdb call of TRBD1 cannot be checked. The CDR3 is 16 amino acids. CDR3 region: CASSSDRVRSYNEQFF.